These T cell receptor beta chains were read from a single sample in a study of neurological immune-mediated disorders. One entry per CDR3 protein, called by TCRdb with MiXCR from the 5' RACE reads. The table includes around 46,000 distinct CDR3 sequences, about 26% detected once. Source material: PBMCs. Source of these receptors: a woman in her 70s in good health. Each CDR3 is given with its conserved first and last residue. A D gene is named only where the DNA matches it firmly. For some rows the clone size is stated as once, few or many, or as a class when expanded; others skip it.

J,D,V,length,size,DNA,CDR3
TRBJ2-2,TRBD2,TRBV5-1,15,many,TGCGCCAGCAGCTTCGGCGGGAGTAATTCCGGGGAGCTGTTTTTT,CASSFGGSNSGELFF
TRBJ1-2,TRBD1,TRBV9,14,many,TGTGCCAGCAGCGTCCAGGGGGCGAACTATGGCTACACCTTC,CASSVQGANYGYTF
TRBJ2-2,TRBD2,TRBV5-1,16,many,TGCGCCAGCAGCTCCCCAGCGGCGGGGGTTGCCGGGGAGCTGTTTTTT,CASSSPAAGVAGELFF
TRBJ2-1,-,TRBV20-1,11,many,TGCAGTGCCCCCATGGGGGATGAGCAGTTCTTC,CSAPMGDEQFF
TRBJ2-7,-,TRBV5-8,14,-,TGTGCCAGCAGCTTGTGGAACAGGGCCGACGAGCAGTACTTC,CASSLWNRADEQYF
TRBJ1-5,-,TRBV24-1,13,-,TGTGCCACCAGTGATTCGGGGAATCAGCCCCAGCATTTT,CATSDSGNQPQHF
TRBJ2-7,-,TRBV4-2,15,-,TGTGCCAGCAGCCAAGAAGAGGGGGGGCAGAACGAGCAGTACTTC,CASSQEEGGQNEQYF
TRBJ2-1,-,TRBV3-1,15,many,TGTGCCAGCAGCCAAGACCAGGTCCCTAGCAATGAGCAGTTCTTC,CASSQDQVPSNEQFF
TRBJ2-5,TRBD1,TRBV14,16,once,TGTGCCAGCAGCCGCCGAAGGGACAGCTTCCAAGAGACCCAGTACTTC,CASSRRRDSFQETQYF
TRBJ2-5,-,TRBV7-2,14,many,TGTGCCAGCAGCTTTGTTTGGGGTGGAGAGACCCAGTACTTC,CASSFVWGGETQYF
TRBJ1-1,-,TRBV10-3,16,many,TGTGCCATCAGGGGAGGGTCAGTTGACTCGAACACTGAAGCTTTCTTT,CAIRGGSVDSNTEAFF
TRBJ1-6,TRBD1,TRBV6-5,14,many,TGTGCCAGCAGAGTACAGGGGGCTAATTCACCCCTCCACTTT,CASRVQGANSPLHF
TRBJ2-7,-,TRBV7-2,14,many,TGTGCCAGCAGTCCTGACAGGTGGGCGTACGAGCAGTACTTC,CASSPDRWAYEQYF
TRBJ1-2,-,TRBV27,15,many,TGTGCCAGCAGTTTATTAGGGGAAATGCGGGATGGCTACACCTTC,CASSLLGEMRDGYTF
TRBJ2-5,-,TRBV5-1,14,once,TGCGCCAGCAGGGAACCGGGGATCCAAGAGACCCAGTACTTC,CASREPGIQETQYF
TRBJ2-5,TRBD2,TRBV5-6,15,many,TGTGCCAGCAGCTTGGGTAGCGGGCTCCAAGAGACCCAGTACTTC,CASSLGSGLQETQYF
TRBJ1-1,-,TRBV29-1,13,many,TGCAGCTTCAGGGACGCGATTCTTTCTGAAGCTTTCTTT,CSFRDAILSEAFF
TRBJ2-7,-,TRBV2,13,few,TGTGCCAGCAGTAGACAGGTGACCTACGAGCAGTACTTC,CASSRQVTYEQYF
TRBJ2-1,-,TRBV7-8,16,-,TGTGCCAGCAGCTTAGCTATGCTTAGCTCCTACAATGAGCAGTTCTTC,CASSLAMLSSYNEQFF
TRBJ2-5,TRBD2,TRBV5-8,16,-,TGTGCCAGCAGCCCCGACCTAGCGGGGATCCAAGAGACCCAGTACTTC,CASSPDLAGIQETQYF
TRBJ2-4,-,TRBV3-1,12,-,TGTGCCAGCAGCCCCTCGAGAAACATTCAGTACTTC,CASSPSRNIQYF
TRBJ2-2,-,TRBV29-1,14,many,TGCAGCGTCGAAAGGCAGGGGCAGGGCGGGGAGCTGTTTTTT,CSVERQGQGGELFF
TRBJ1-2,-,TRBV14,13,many,TGTGCCAGCAGCCAAGGGCGGCTCTATGGCTACACCTTC,CASSQGRLYGYTF
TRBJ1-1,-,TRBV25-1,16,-,TGTGCCAGCAGTGAATATTTTGGGGAAGTGAACACTGAAGCTTTCTTT,CASSEYFGEVNTEAFF
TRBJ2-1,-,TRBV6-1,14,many,TGTGCCAGCATCCCGCCTCAAGAATACAATGAGCAGTTCTTC,CASIPPQEYNEQFF
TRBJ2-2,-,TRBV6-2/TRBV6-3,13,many,TGTGCCAGCAGGAGGGAAGGCACGGGGGAGCTGTTTTTT,CASRREGTGELFF
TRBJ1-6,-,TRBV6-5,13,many,TGTGCCAGCTCCCGAGGTATCGATTCACCCCTCCACTTT,CASSRGIDSPLHF
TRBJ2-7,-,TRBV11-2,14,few,TGTGCCAGCAGCCAGATTCAAGGGCGAGACGAGCAGTACTTC,CASSQIQGRDEQYF
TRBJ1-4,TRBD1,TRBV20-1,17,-,TGCAGTGCTAGAGGAAGTATATGGGACAGAGAGAATGAAAAACTGTTTTTT,CSARGSIWDRENEKLFF
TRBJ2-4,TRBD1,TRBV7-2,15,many,TGTGCCAGCAGCTCCTTTTGGGACAGTCAAAACATTCAGTACTTC,CASSSFWDSQNIQYF
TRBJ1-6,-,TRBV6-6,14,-,TGTGCCAGCAGTACAGGCGCCTGTAATTCACCCCTCCACTTT,CASSTGACNSPLHF
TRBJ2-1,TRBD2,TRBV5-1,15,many,TGCGCCAGCAGCCGCTGGACTAGCGGGAGTAATGAGCAGTTCTTC,CASSRWTSGSNEQFF
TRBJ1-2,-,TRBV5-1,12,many,TGCGCCAGCAGCTCTAAGGAGGGCGGCTACACCTTC,CASSSKEGGYTF
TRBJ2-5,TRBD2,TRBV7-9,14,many,TGTGCCAGCAGCAATAGCGGGAGCCAAGAGACCCAGTACTTC,CASSNSGSQETQYF
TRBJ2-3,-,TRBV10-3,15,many,TGTGCCATCAGTGATACTACCTCTAGCACAGATACGCAGTATTTT,CAISDTTSSTDTQYF
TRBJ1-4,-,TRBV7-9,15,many,TGTGCCAGCAGCTTGGGTACAGGGCCTGGCGAAAAACTGTTTTTT,CASSLGTGPGEKLFF
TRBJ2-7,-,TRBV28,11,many,TGTGCCAGCAGTGCGAGGTACGAGCAGTACTTC,CASSARYEQYF
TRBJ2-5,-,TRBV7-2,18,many,TGTGCCAGCAGCTCCCCTTTCTCGACAGGGAGGTTCCAAGAGACCCAGTACTTC,CASSSPFSTGRFQETQYF
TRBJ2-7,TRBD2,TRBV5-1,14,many,TGCGCCAGCAGCTCTAGCGGGTCGGCCTACGAGCAGTACTTC,CASSSSGSAYEQYF
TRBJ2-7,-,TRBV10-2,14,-,TGCGCCAGCAGGAGAGGGCTTTTGGAGAACGAGCAGTACTTC,CASRRGLLENEQYF
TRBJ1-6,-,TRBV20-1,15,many,TGCAGTGCTAGAGTAGGTCCCATAAATAATTCACCCCTCCACTTT,CSARVGPINNSPLHF
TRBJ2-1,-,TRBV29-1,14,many,TGCAGCGGCAGCCGGGTCCTCCATGACAATGAGCAGTTCTTC,CSGSRVLHDNEQFF
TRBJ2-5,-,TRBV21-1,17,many,TGTGCCAGCAGTCCCGCCCTTTCGGCAGGGGGTAGCGAGACCCAGTACTTC,CASSPALSAGGSETQYF